Sequencing of this T cell receptor (beta chain) was carried out in a study of OX40 agonist ivuxolimab in advanced cancers. Points from the study as a whole: Still undetermined is the antigen specificity of the expanded peripheral T cells.

Germline V CDR1 and CDR2: SGHTS, YDEGEE. The V gene lost 7 bases and the J gene lost 4 bases, with 20 bases spanning the gap. The CDR3 contains 15 residues. The data were produced by immunoSEQ multiplex PCR, yet TCRdb's version contains in-frame clones alone and is incomplete. The data show 76,000 or so clones, with roughly 85% seen just once and about 0.6% held by the top ten. About this clone itself: Its target is unknown.

The source material was CD4+ or CD8+ T cells sorted from blood, sampled in a trial of the OX40 agonist ivuxolimab. This clonotype was obtained from an adult with an advanced solid tumor such as melanoma, head and neck, liver or kidney cancer. The chain couples TRBV5-8 to TRBJ1-2, with a weak D call TRBD1 (6 bases). DNA for the CDR3: TGTGCCAGCTATCAACAGGGTGGGATAGCCTATGGCTACACCTTC. Its protein is CASYQQGGIAYGYTF.